The clone carrying this TCR beta chain was counted a few times. CDR1 is SGDLS, CDR2 YYNGEE, per germline. There are 13 residues in the CDR3. V was shortened by 1 base and J by 3 bases, with 7 bases between the two germline ends. This specimen comes from a study of human T cells and chemical hapten exposure. TCRdb reprocessed the RACE reads with MiXCR, giving one entry per CDR3 protein. The table records about 380,000 distinct CDR3 sequences, less than 6.5% of them present only once. Time point here: pre-sensitization, week 0. Stated treatment: therapeutic diphenylcyclopropenone sensitization with weekly scalp DPC.

The sequencing used whole blood, collected in connection with sensitization to the hapten diphenylcyclopropenone (DPC). The sequence derives from a woman in her forties or fifties with alopecia areata. Some clones in this sample may be carry-over from other donors' samples. V and J are TRBV9 and TRBJ1-1, with D maybe TRBD1 (6 bases). CDR3 bases: TGTGCCAGCAGCGTAAAGGGGGACACTGAAGCTTTCTTT. Amino acids: CASSVKGDTEAFF.